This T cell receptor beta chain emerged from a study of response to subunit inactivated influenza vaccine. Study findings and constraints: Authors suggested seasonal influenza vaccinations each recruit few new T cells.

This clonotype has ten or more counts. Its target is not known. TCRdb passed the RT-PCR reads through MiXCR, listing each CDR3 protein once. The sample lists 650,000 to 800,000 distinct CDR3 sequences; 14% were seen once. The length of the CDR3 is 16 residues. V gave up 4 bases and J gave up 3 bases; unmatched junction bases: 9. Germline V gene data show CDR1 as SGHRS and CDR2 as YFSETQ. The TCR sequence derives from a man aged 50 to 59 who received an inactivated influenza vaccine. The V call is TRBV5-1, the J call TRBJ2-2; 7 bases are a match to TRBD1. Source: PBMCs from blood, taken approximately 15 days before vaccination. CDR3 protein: CASSGTGESDTGELFF. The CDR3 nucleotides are TGCGCCAGCAGCGGAACAGGGGAATCGGACACCGGGGAGCTGTTTTTT.